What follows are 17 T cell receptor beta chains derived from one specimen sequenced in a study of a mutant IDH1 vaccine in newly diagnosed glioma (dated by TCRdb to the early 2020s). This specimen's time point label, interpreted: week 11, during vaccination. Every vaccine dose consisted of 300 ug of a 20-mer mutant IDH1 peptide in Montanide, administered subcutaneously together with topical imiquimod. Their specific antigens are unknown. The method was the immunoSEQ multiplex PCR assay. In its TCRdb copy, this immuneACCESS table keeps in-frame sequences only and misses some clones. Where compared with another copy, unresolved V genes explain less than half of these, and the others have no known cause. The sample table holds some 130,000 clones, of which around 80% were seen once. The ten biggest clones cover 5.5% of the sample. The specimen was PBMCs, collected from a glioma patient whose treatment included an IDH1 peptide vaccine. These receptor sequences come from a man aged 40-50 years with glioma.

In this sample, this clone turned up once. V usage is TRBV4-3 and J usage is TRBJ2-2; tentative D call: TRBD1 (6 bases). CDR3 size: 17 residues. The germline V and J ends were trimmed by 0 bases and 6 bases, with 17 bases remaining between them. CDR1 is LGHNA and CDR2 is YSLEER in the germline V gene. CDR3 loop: CASSQEQTGSGAGELFF. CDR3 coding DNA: TGCGCCAGCAGCCAAGAGCAAACAGGGAGCGGCGCCGGGGAGCTGTTTTTT.

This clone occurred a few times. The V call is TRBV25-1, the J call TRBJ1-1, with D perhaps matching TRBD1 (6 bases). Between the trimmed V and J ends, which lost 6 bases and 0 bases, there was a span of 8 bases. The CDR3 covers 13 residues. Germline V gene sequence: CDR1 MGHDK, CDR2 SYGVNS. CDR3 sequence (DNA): TGTGCCAGCAGCGCAGGGGTGAACACTGAAGCTTTCTTT. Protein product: CASSAGVNTEAFF.

CDR3 coding DNA: TGTGCCAGCAGTCTTTCATCCGGGACAGGGGTGGCTGGCTACACCTTC. Its translation is CASSLSSGTGVAGYTF. The V and J genes are TRBV28 and TRBJ1-2, with 10 positions matching TRBD1. After removal of 5 bases from V and 7 bases from J, the junction contained 13 bases not matched to a gene. Germline lookup yields CDR1 MDHEN and CDR2 SYDVKM. This CDR3 has 16 amino acids.

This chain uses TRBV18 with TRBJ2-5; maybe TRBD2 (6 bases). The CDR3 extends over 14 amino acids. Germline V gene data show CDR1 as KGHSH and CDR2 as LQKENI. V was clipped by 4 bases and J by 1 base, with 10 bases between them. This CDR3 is CASSRPTSQETQYF. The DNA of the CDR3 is TGTGCCAGCTCACGTCCGACTAGCCAAGAGACCCAGTACTTC.

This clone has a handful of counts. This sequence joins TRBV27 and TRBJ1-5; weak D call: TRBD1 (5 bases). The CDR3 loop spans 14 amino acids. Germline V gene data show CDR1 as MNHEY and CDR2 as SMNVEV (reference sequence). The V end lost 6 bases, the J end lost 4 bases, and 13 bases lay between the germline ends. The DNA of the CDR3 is TGTGCCAGCAGACCCCTCGGGGGTAATCAGCCCCAGCATTTT. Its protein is CASRPLGGNQPQHF.

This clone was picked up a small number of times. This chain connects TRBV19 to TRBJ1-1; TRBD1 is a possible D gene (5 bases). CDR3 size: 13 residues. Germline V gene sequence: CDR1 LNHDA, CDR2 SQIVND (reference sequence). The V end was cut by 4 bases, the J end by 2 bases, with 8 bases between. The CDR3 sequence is CASSRDGNTEAFF. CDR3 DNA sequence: TGTGCCAGTAGTAGGGACGGAAACACTGAAGCTTTCTTT.

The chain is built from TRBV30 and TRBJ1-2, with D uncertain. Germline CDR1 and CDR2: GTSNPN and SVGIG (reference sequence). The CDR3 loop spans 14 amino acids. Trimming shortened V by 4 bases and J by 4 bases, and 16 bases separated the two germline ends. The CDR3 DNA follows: TGTGCCTGGACCCCCATTGGGCGAAGCTATGGCTACACCTTC. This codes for CAWTPIGRSYGYTF.

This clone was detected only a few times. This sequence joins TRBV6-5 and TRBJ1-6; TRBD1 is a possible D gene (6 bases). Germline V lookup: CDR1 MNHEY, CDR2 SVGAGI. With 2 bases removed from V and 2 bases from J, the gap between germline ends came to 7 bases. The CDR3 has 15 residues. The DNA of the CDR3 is TGTGCCAGCAGTTACCACAGGGCCTATAATTCACCCCTCCACTTT. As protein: CASSYHRAYNSPLHF.

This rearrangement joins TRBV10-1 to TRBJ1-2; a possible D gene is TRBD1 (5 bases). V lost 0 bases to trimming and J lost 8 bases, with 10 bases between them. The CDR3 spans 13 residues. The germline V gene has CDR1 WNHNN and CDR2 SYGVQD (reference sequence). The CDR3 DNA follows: TGCGCCAGCAGTGAGTCGAGGGGCCGAGGCTACACCTTC. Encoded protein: CASSESRGRGYTF.

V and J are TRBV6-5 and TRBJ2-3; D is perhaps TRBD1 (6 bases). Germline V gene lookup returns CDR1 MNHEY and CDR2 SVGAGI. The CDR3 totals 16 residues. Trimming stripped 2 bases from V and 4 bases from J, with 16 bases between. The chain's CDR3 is CASSYMGSQGPDTQYF. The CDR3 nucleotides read TGTGCCAGCAGTTACATGGGCAGTCAGGGGCCAGATACGCAGTATTTT.

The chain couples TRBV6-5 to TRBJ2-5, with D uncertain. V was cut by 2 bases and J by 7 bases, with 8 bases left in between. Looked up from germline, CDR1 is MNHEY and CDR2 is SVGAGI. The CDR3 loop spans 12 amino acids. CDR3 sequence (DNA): TGTGCCAGCAGTTACGGGCCGGGGACCCAGTACTTC. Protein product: CASSYGPGTQYF.

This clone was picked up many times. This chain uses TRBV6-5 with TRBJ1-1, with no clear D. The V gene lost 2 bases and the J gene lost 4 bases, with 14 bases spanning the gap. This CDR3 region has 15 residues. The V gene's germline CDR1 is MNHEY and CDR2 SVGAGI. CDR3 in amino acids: CASSYRSVSGTEAFF. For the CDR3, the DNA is TGTGCCAGCAGTTACAGGTCGGTGTCCGGCACTGAAGCTTTCTTT.

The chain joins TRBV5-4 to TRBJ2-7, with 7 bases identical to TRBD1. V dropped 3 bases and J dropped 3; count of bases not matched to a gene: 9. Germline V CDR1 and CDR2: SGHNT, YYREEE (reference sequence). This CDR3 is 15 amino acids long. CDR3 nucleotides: TGTGCCAGCAGCTCCGGGACAGCTGGGATCTACGAGCAGTACTTC. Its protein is CASSSGTAGIYEQYF.

CDR3 sequence reads: CASRRTGANQPQHF. DNA of the CDR3: TGTGCCAGCAGGAGGACAGGGGCCAATCAGCCCCAGCATTTT. The chain links TRBV6-1 to TRBJ1-5, with 9 positions matching TRBD1. V lost 6 bases to trimming and J lost 3 bases; unmatched junction nucleotides: 3. The CDR3 loop spans 14 amino acids. The germline gives CDR1 MNHNS, CDR2 SASEGT.

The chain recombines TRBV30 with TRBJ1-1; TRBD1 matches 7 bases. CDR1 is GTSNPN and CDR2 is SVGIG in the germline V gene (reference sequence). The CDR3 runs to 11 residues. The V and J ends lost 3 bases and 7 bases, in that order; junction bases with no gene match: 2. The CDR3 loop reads CAWRGDSEAFF. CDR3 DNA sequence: TGTGCCTGGAGGGGGGACAGTGAAGCTTTCTTT.

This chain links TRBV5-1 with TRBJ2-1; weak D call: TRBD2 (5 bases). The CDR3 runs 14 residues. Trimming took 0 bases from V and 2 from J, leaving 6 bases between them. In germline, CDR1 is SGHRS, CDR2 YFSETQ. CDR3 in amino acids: CASSLAGTYNEQFF. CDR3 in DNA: TGCGCCAGCAGCTTGGCGGGGACCTACAATGAGCAGTTCTTC.

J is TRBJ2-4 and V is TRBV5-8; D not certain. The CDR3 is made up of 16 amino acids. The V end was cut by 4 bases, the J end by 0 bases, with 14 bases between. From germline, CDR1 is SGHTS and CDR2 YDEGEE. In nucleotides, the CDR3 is TGTGCCAGCAGCCTACTACAGTACCTAGCCAAAAACATTCAGTACTTC. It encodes CASSLLQYLAKNIQYF.